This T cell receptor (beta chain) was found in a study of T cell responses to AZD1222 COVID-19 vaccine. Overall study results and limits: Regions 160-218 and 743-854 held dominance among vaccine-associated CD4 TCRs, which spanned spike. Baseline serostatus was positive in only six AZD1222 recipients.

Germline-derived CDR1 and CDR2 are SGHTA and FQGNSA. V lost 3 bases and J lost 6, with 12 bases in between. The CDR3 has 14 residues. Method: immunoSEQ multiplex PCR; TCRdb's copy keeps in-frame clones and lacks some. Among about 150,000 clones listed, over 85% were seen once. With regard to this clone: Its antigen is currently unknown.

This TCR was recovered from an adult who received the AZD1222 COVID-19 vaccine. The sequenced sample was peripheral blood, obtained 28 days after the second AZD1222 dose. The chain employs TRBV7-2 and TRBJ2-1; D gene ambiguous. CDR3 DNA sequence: TGTGCCAGCAGCTTCCACGCTGGTCCCAATGAGCAGTTCTTC. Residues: CASSFHAGPNEQFF.